This T cell receptor (beta chain) was observed in a study of T cell responses to AZD1222 COVID-19 vaccine. This clone was picked up a small number of times. Its antigen is unknown. Produced via immunoSEQ multiplex PCR; TCRdb's table is partial and in-frame only. The sample has about 73,000 clones; 89% are singletons. The length of the CDR3 is 18 residues. Germline CDR1 is ENHRY and CDR2 is SYGVKD. Trimming cost V 2 bases and J 3 bases, with 20 bases left between them. General study findings and limits: White British donors predominated, females outnumbered males, and clonal diversity was possibly underestimated. As reported, nearly half of all spike-specific TCRs target variant regions that are unmutated. Among those given AZD1222, only 6 or 7 were seropositive at baseline.

The sample consisted of peripheral blood, taken 28 days after the second AZD1222 dose. The receptor was isolated from an adult who received the AZD1222 COVID-19 vaccine. This sequence joins TRBV10-3 and TRBJ1-5, with D hard to call. CDR3 in amino acids: CAISEPNGETTYNQPQHF. The CDR3 DNA sequence: TGTGCCATCAGTGAGCCGAATGGTGAGACGACCTACAATCAGCCCCAGCATTTT.